The present TCR beta chain was sequenced within a study of cytomegalovirus exposure and HLA in healthy donors (dated by TCRdb to 2016 to 2017). About the study as a whole: According to an earlier analysis of a few hundred of the donors, 150 million to 200 million T cells yielded 120 million or so unique TCR beta sequences and about 300 Gb of sequence data. Approximately 300 gigabases of sequencing data and around 85 million unique TCR sequences made up an early release that covered fewer than 650 HLA-typed donors. Of the approximately 400 genotyped donors, 65% to 90% fell in the genetic ancestry cluster associated with self-reported Caucasian donors. The aim of the study was to test whether cataloging public T cell receptors could identify signatures of past pathogen exposure. The T cell repertoires of around 730 subjects were profiled by immunosequencing and related to cytomegalovirus serostatus. In addition to the first cohort of approximately 650 subjects, a separate validation cohort of about 120 different subjects was used. To predict cytomegalovirus infection status, the study combined high-throughput TCR immunosequencing, statistical association of individual TCRs with disease status, and machine learning. A later analysis re-analyzed previously published TCR beta repertoires from 666 donors and added high-resolution HLA genotyping to study TCR occurrence patterns. The later analysis used no new phenotypic data to find candidate immune exposures, relying instead on TCR beta sequences and their occurrence across donors. An earlier analysis of approximately 630 of the donors applied high-throughput TCR beta sequencing to assess whether each TCR beta V gene segment acted as functional or pseudogenic. Donor age, sex, ethnicity and CMV serostatus were compiled alongside the repertoire data. Genome-wide SNP genotypes for about 60% of the roughly 670 donors were used in a later genetic analysis, which treated that subset as a discovery cohort. All discovery cohort repertoires had been generated on a single sequencing platform. HLA typing included class I and class II loci at four-digit resolution. The number of donors typed differed by locus, with roughly 629-640 for A, B, C, DRB1 and DQB1, roughly 520 for DQA1, approximately 570 for DPA1, and 400 to 490 for DPB1. About five DR-DQ haplotypes were treated as single units for association and clustering because of strong linkage in the cohort. On average, around 240,000 unique TCR beta nucleotide sequences were sequenced per donor among 300 to 500 genotyped donors of the cohort, with about 17% of those sequences being non-productive.

Study-wide conclusions, independent of this receptor: A later analysis reported that several top co-occurrence clusters appeared linked to parvovirus B19, influenza, CMV and Epstein-Barr virus. Linkage disequilibrium might explain the correlated functional status among segregating V segments, but an unknown experimental factor could not be excluded. In both the original and validation cohorts, the classifier was reported to diagnose cytomegalovirus status with high specificity and sensitivity. Roughly uniform sequencing depth across donors was assumed in presence/absence analyses, although this assumption may not hold. Because counts were too low, 15 or so rarely observed V segments, including chromosome 9 orphons, were excluded from the earlier analysis of some 540 of the donors. In the study, 150 to 200 TCR beta chains were listed as associated with cytomegalovirus. An association between a missense DCLRE1C variant and V-gene and J-gene trimming of TCR beta chains was found in a later genetic analysis and replicated in an independent cohort. In a later analysis, the rate of TCR association differed among HLA loci, with DRB1 alleles having the most associated TCRs and HLA-C alleles having the fewest. In a later genetic analysis, fewer N-insertions in productive TCRs were reported among donors in an Asian-associated ancestry cluster than the roughly 700-donor mean. In a later analysis, HLA-associated TCR beta chains were found to be more clonally expanded and to have lower generation probabilities than equally common non-associated chains. A cluster of highly shared sequence variants was judged likely to represent a technical artifact of the sequencing pipeline. A few of the identified cytomegalovirus-associated TCR beta chains were confirmed in vitro to be specific for cytomegalovirus antigens. It was suggested by the authors that the approach could potentially be generalized to other disease states and immunological phenotypes. In this cohort, only TCR beta chains were sequenced, and detectable features were limited by the absence of alpha or paired-chain data. While some public TCRs were present in many individuals, most TCR sequences turned up only very rarely across donors. A further reported finding was that TCR beta sequences accurately predicted the HLA-A and HLA-B alleles for most subjects in the first cohort. Broadly in line with IMGT annotations, most TCR beta V segments showed up in productive rearrangements about 87% or about 30% of the time in an earlier analysis of 587 of the donors. In a later analysis, most CMV-associated TCR beta chains were found to appear HLA-restricted, with HLA associations seemingly driven largely by CMV exposure. Some IMGT-functional V segments, including TRBV6-2 and TRBV6-3, could not be told apart with the 87-base-pair reads, so those segments were excluded. At a false discovery rate of 0.05, a later analysis linked some 18,000 TCR beta sequences to specific HLA alleles. Strong co-occurrence of HLA alleles, especially DR and DQ, made assigning TCR associations to individual alleles difficult. Because some donors lacked HLA typing at each locus, the association tests relied only on the typed subset. The only immune exposure information available for the cohort was CMV serostatus.

The cohort was made up of roughly 670 healthy bone marrow donors. At the time of sampling, all cohort members were nominally healthy, though unrecorded immune exposures were likely present. The donor tested CMV seronegative, placing the donor among the roughly 400 seronegative members of the cohort. A peripheral blood sample was collected from each donor, and TCR beta sequencing was performed on peripheral blood mononuclear cells. The Qiagen DNeasy Blood Extraction Kit was used to extract genomic DNA from the blood cell samples. Reading from cysteine to phenylalanine, the CDR3 counts 16 amino acids. Here the CDR3 DNA is all that survives: 48 bases in frame from base 1. CDR1 and CDR2, looked up from the germline V gene, are KGHSH and LQKENI. Trimmed from V: 0 bases; trimmed from J: 0 bases; junction bases lacking a gene match: 4. To prepare the library, the immunoSEQ multiplex PCR assay was applied. A mixture of 60 forward primers for TCR Vbeta segments and 13 reverse primers for TCR Jbeta segments was used in the multiplex PCR. The CDR3 region of rearranged TCR beta genes was amplified from genomic DNA by a multiplex PCR assay. The amplified TCR beta libraries were sequenced on the Illumina HiSeq System as 87-base-pair reads. The authors' analysis ran thus. A later analysis tallied 75 million to 95 million unique TCR beta chains across the 666 repertoires, and approximately 9.9 million of those chains were shared by two or more donors. To remove PCR and sequencing errors, raw reads were error-corrected and collapsed into unique sequences using a nearest-neighbor algorithm that merged closely related sequences. Alignment of CDR3 sequences to IMGT reference sequences was used to assign V, D and J gene segments. For a sequence to be retained, a match of at least six nucleotides was required to both a V gene segment and a J gene segment. Rearrangements were called productive when the CDR3 lacked stop codons and stayed in frame with V and J; all others were non-productive. Following IMGT convention, CDR3 was defined as the stretch from the second conserved V-encoded cysteine up to the conserved J-encoded phenylalanine. In an earlier analysis of approximately 590 of the donors, sequences lacking an unambiguous match to a single V gene segment were excluded. An earlier analysis of a few hundred of the donors called V segments functional above 56.7% productive rearrangements and segregating when the between-donor standard deviation exceeded 5%. To diagnose cytomegalovirus status from the catalog of TCR beta chain sequences, a statistical classification framework was built. In a later analysis, V and J genes were assigned by comparing TCR nucleotide sequences against IMGT/GENE-DB human TR gene sequences. In a later analysis, CDR3 sequences and most-parsimonious VDJ recombination scenarios were assigned using the TCRdist pipeline. A later analysis defined each TCR beta chain by its CDR3 amino acid sequence plus V-gene family, and excluded reads lacking a unique V-gene family. To address suspected cross-contamination and a sequencing artifact, a later analysis removed around 590 highly shared, low-generation-probability nucleotide sequences. A later analysis calculated a clonal expansion index for each public chain from normalized within-repertoire ranks of inferred template counts. Generation probabilities in a later analysis came from a VDJ recombination model fitted to out-of-frame rearrangements, and those results were checked against IGoR. In a later analysis, TCR-TCR, TCR-HLA and TCR-CMV co-occurrence was scored with hypergeometric tests, and a repertoire-size bias correction was applied to TCR pairs. In a later analysis, false discovery rates were estimated by permuting HLA or CMV assignments 20 times. A later analysis grouped co-occurring TCRs with DBSCAN, adding TCRdist sequence similarity when clustering within HLA-allele-positive subsets. Repertoires with fewer than 30,000 or more than 120,000 public chains, plus five repertoires with anomalous nucleotide sharing, were excluded from co-occurrence clustering. Entries here come from immuneACCESS through TCRdb and include only in-frame sequences with V and J called. Some clones fail to appear in such tables; in the studies checked, an unresolved V gene covers under half of the shortfall, and the cause of the remainder is unknown. That table supplies the V and J calls and clone size; D and trimming were determined from the DNA. For this sample the table gives around 300,000 clones, of which roughly 90% were detected only once. The ten biggest clones cover about 2.3% of the sample.

Details on this clone: Its antigen is unknown. One base away there is no much larger clone; base qualities are not given.

Sequencing input: PBMCs. Recombination connected TRBV18 to TRBJ1-2; the central 7 bases match TRBD1. The clonotype was recovered from a woman between 18 and 30 years old in good health and CMV-seronegative. The DNA reads as follows: TGTGCCAGCTCACCACCGGTACAGGGGACTAACTATGGCTACACCTTC. This translates into CASSPPVQGTNYGYTF.